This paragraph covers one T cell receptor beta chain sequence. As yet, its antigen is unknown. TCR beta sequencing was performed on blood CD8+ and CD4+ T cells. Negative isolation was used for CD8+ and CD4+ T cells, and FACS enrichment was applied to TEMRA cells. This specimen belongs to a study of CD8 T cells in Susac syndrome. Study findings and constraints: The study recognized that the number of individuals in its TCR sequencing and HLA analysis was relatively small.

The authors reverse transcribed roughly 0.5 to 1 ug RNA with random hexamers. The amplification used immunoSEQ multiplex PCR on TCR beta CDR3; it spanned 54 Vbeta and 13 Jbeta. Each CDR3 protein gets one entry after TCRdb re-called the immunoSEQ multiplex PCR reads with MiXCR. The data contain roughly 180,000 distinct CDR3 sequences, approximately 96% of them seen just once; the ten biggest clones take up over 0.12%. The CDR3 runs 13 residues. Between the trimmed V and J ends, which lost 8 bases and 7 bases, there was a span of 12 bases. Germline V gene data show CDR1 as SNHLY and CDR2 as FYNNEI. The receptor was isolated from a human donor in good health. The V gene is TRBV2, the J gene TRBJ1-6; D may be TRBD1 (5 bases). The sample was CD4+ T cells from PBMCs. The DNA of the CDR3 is TGTGCCAGCGCGGGGGAGGGAAATTCACCCCTCCACTTT. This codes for CASAGEGNSPLHF.